This TCR beta chain was identified in a study of beta chain features in type 1 diabetes. On the study more broadly: No age, gender or cell yield differences were seen between patients and healthy donors. Researchers looked at 107,917,701 sorted cells across all samples.

V lost 0 bases to trimming and J lost 2 bases, with 9 bases between them. Germline CDR1 is MRHNA and CDR2 is SNTAGT. The CDR3 extends over 15 amino acids. Findings and limits, study-wide: For patients, the naive, central memory and Treg TCRB repertoires appeared more alike than for healthy donors.

Expressed TCRB transcripts were sequenced, since all the RNA that had been isolated was reverse transcribed. The repertoire was sequenced with immunoSEQ multiplex PCR; TCRdb's copy has only in-frame clones and lacks some. The top ten hold about 0.6% of the sample, which has 130,000 or so clones, approximately 9.8% seen once. This clone was seen only a few times. The antigen is unknown. The source material was central memory CD4+ T cells from blood. This sequence was found in a woman between 40 and 50 years old in good health. This chain uses TRBV6-4 with TRBJ2-3; the D is unclear. The CDR3 nucleotides read TGTGCCAGCAGTGACTCCCAGCGTTCCACAGATACGCAGTATTTT. Amino acid sequence: CASSDSQRSTDTQYF.